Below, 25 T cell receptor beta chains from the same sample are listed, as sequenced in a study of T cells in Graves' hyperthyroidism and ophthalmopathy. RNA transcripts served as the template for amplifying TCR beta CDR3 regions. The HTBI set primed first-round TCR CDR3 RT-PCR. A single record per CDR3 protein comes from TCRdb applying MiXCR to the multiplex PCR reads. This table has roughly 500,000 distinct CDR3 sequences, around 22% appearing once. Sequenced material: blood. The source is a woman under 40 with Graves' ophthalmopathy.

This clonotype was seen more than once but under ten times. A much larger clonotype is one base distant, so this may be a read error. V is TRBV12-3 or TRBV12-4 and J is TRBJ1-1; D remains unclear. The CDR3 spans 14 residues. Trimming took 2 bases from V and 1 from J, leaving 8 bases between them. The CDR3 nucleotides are TGTGCCAGCAGTTTAAGTTGGCAGAACACTGAAGCTTTCTTT. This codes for CASSLSWQNTEAFF.

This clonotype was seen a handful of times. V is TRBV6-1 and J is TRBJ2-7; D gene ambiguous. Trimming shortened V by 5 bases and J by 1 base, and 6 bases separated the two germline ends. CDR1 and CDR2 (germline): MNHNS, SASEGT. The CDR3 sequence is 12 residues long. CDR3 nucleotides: TGTGCCAGCAGTCAGATATCCTACGAGCAGTACTTC. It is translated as CASSQISYEQYF.

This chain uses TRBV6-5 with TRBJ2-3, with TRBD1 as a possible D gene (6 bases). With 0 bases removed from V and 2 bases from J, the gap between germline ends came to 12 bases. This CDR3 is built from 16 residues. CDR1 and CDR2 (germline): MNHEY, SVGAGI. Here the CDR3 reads CASSYSGQGYTDTQYF. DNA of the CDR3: TGTGCCAGCAGTTACTCGGGGCAGGGGTACACAGATACGCAGTATTTT.

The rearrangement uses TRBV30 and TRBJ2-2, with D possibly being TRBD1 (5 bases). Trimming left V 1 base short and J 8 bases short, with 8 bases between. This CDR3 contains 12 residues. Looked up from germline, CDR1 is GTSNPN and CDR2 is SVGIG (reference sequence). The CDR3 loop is CAWSEGVGELFF. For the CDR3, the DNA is TGTGCCTGGAGTGAAGGGGTTGGGGAGCTGTTTTTT.

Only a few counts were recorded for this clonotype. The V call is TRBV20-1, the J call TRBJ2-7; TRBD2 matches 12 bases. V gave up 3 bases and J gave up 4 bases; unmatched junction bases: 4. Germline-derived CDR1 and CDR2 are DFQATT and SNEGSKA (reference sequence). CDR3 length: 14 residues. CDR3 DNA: TGCAGTGCTAGCAGACTAGCGGGGGCTTACGAGCAGTACTTC. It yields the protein CSASRLAGAYEQYF.

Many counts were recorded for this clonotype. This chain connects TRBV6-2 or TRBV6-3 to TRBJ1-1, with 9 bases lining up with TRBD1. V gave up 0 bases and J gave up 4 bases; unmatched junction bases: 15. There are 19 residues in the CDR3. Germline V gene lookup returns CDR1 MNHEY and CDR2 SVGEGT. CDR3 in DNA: TGTGCCAGCAGTTACTCGACCGACAGGGGGTCAGTATTCGGCACTGAAGCTTTCTTT. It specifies CASSYSTDRGSVFGTEAFF.

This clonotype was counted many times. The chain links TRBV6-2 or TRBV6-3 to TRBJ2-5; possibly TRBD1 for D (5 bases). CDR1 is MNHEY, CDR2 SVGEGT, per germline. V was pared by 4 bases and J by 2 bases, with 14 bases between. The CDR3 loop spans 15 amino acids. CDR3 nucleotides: TGTGCCAGCAGTTCCTTCCAAGGGGTACAAGAGACCCAGTACTTC. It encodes CASSSFQGVQETQYF.

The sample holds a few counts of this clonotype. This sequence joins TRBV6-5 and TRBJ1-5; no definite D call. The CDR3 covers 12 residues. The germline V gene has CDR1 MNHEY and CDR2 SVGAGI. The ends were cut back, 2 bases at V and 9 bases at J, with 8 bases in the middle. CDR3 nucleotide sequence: TGTGCCAGCAGTTACGCGGGTGGGCCCCAGCATTTT. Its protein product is CASSYAGGPQHF.

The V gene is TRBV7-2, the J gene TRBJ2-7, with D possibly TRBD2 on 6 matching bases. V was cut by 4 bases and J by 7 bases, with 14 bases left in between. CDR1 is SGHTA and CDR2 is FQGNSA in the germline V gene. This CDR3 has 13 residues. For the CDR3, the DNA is TGTGCCAGCAGCTCCCGGGACTCCCGAGAGCAGTACTTC. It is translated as CASSSRDSREQYF.

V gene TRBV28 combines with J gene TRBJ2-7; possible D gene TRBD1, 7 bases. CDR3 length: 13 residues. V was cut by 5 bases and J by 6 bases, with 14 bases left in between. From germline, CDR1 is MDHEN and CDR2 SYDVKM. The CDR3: CASSGGGGFEQYF. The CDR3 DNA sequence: TGTGCCAGCAGTGGAGGGGGCGGCTTCGAGCAGTACTTC.

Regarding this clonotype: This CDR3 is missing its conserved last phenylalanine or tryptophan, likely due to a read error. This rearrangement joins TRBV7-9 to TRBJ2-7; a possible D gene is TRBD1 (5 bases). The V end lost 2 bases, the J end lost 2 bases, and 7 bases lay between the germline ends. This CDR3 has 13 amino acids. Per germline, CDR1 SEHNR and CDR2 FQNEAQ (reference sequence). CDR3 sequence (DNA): TGTGCCAGCAGCTTACAGGGCCCCTACGAGCAGTACTAC. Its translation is CASSLQGPYEQYY.

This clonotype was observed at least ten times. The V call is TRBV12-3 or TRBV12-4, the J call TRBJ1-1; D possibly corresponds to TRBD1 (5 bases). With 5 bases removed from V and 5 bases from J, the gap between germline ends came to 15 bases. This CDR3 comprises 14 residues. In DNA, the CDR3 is TGTGCCAGCAGTGCGCGGGGCTCGGTAACTGAAGCTTTCTTT. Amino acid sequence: CASSARGSVTEAFF.

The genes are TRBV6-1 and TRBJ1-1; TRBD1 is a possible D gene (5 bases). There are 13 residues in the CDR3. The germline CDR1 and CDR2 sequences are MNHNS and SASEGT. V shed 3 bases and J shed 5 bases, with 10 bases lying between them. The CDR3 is CASSDTQGTEAFF. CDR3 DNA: TGTGCCAGCAGTGATACTCAGGGAACTGAAGCTTTCTTT.

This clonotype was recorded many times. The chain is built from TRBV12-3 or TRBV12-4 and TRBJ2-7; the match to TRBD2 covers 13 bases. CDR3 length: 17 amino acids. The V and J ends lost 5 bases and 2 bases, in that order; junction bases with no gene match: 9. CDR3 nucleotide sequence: TGTGCCAGCAGTACCGGGACTAGCGGGGCGACGGCCTACGAGCAGTACTTC. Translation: CASSTGTSGATAYEQYF.

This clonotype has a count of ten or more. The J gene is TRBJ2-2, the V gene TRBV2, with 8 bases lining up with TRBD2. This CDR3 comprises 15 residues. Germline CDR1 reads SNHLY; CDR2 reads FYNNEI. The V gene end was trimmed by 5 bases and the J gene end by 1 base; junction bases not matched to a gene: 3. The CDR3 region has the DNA TGTGCCAGCAGTCGGGCGGGGGGGAACACCGGGGAGCTGTTTTTT. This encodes CASSRAGGNTGELFF.

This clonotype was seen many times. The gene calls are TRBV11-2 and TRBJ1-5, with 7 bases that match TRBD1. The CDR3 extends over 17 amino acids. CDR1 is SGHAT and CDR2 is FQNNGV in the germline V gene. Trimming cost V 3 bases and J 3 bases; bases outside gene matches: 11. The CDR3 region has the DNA TGTGCCAGCAGCTTTGGGGGTGACAGGGTCCCCAATCAGCCCCAGCATTTT. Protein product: CASSFGGDRVPNQPQHF.

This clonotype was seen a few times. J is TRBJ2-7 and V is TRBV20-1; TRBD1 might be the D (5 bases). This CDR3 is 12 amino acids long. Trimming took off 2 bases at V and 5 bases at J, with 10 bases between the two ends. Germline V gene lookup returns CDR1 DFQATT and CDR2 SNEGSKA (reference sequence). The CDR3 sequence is CSARRGPDEQYF. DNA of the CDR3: TGCAGTGCTAGAAGGGGTCCAGACGAGCAGTACTTC.

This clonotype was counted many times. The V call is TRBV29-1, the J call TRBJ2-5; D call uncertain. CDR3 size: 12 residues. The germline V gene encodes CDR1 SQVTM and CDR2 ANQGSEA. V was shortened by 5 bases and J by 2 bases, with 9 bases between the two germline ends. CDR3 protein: CSVQQYQETQYF. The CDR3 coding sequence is TGCAGCGTTCAGCAGTATCAAGAGACCCAGTACTTC.

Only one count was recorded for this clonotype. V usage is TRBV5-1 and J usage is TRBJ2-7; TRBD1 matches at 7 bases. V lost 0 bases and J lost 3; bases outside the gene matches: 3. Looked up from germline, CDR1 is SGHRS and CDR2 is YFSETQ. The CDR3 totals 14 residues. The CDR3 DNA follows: TGCGCCAGCAGCTTGGCCAGGGGGAGCTACGAGCAGTACTTC. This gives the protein CASSLARGSYEQYF.

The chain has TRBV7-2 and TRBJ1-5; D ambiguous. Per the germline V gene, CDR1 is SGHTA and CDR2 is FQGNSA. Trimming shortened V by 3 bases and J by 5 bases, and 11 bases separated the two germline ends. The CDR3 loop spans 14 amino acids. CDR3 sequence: CASSFQGPYQPQHF. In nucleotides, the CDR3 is TGTGCCAGCAGCTTTCAAGGGCCCTATCAGCCCCAGCATTTT.

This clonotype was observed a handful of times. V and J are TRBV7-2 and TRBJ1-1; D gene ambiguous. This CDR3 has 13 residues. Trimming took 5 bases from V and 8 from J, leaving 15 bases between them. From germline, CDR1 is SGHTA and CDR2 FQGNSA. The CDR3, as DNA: TGTGCCAGCAGCCGCTTCGAGCAGACCGAAGCTTTCTTT. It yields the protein CASSRFEQTEAFF.

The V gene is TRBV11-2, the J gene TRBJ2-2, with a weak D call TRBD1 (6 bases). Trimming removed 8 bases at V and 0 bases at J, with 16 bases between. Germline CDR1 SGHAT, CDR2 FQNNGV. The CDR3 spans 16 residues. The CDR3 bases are TGTGCCAGCGGCAAGGAGACAGGATCGAACACCGGGGAGCTGTTTTTT. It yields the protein CASGKETGSNTGELFF. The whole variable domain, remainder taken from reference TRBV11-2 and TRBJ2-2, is EAGVAQSPRYKIIEKRQSVAFWCNPISGHATLYWYQQILGQGPKLLIQFQNNGVVDDSQLPKDRFSAERLKGVDSTLKIQPAKLEDSAVYLCASGKETGSNTGELFFGEGSRLTVL.

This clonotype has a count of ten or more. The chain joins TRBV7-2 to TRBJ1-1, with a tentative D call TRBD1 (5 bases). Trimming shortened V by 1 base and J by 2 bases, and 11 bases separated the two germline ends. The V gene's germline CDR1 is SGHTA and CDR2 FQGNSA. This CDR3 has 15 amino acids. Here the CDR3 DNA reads TGTGCCAGCAGCTTAGTCTGGGGGGATAACACTGAAGCTTTCTTT. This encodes CASSLVWGDNTEAFF.

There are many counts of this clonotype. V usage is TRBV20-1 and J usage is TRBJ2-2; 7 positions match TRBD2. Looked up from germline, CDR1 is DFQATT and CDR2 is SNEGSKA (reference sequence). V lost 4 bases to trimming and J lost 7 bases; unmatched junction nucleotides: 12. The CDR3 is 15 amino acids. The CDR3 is CSAKSGGTDIGELFF. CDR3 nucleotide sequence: TGCAGTGCTAAGTCCGGGGGGACGGATATCGGGGAGCTGTTTTTT.

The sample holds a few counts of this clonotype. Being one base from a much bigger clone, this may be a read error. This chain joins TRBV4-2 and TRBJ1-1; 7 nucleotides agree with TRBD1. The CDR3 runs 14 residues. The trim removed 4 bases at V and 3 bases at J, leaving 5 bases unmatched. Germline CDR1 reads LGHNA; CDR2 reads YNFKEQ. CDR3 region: CASSPGGMDTEAFF. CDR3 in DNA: TGTGCCAGCAGCCCAGGGGGAATGGACACTGAAGCTTTCTTT.